What follows are 4 T cell receptor beta chains derived from one specimen sequenced in a study of T cell responses to AZD1222 COVID-19 vaccine. Data came from immunoSEQ multiplex PCR; TCRdb stores just in-frame clones and leaves some out. The data contain around 99,000 clones, about 88% of them seen just once; the ten biggest clones take up approximately 17%. The sample consisted of peripheral blood, taken on day 0 of AZD1222 vaccination. Every receptor here comes from an adult in good health.

This chain links TRBV9 with TRBJ2-1; no firm D call. CDR1 is SGDLS, CDR2 YYNGEE, per germline. The V and J ends lost 2 bases and 6 bases respectively, with 6 bases between them. The CDR3 is made up of 12 amino acids. CDR3 residues: CASSVGSNEQFF. DNA for the CDR3: TGTGCCAGCAGCGTCGGATCCAATGAGCAGTTCTTC.

Only one count was recorded for this clone. The chain employs TRBV2 and TRBJ1-5; the D gene is possibly TRBD1 (5 bases). Germline V gives CDR1 SNHLY, CDR2 FYNNEI. V lost 2 bases and J lost 3, with 14 bases in between. This CDR3 comprises 16 residues. CDR3: CASSELVWGDNQPQHF. In DNA, the CDR3 is TGTGCCAGCAGTGAATTGGTGTGGGGCGACAATCAGCCCCAGCATTTT.

This chain uses TRBV19 with TRBJ1-5; D unclear. Germline V gene sequence: CDR1 LNHDA, CDR2 SQIVND (reference sequence). V was trimmed by 5 bases and J by 0 bases, leaving 8 bases between them. The CDR3 has 14 residues. The CDR3 region is CASSFRDSNQPQHF. Here the CDR3 DNA reads TGTGCCAGTAGTTTCAGAGATAGCAATCAGCCCCAGCATTTT. Filled out from reference TRBV19 and TRBJ1-5, the complete variable domain reads DGGITQSPKYLFRKEGQNVTLSCEQNLNHDAMYWYRQDPGQGLRLIYYSQIVNDFQKGDIAEGYSVSREKKESFPLTVTSAQKNPTAFYLCASSFRDSNQPQHFGDGTRLSIL.

The chain employs TRBV25-1 and TRBJ1-1; the match to TRBD1 covers 9 bases. V dropped 0 bases and J dropped 7; count of bases not matched to a gene: 3. There are 14 residues in the CDR3. Per germline, CDR1 MGHDK and CDR2 SYGVNS. This CDR3 reads CASSEYGTGCEAFF. CDR3 DNA sequence: TGTGCCAGCAGTGAATATGGGACAGGGTGTGAAGCTTTCTTT.